These 3 T cell receptor beta chains originate from one sample sequenced in a study of cytomegalovirus exposure and HLA in healthy donors. It was with 60 Vbeta and 13 Jbeta primers that the PCR ran. This table comes from immunoSEQ multiplex PCR, and its TCRdb copy is limited to in-frame clones, with some not included. Of about 62,000 clones in the sample, more than 70% were seen once. The sequenced sample consisted of PBMCs. All receptors derive from a man aged 18 to 30 in good health and CMV-seronegative.

The chain links TRBV5-1 to TRBJ1-1; the match to TRBD1 covers 9 bases. The V gene's germline CDR1 is SGHRS and CDR2 YFSETQ. The V segment lost 7 bases and the J segment 6 bases; nucleotides outside the gene matches: 7. This CDR3 has 13 amino acids. Here the CDR3 reads CASGRDRESEAFF. The CDR3 nucleotides are TGCGCCAGCGGTCGGGACAGGGAATCTGAAGCTTTCTTT.

The chain carries TRBV5-4 and TRBJ1-2; perhaps TRBD1 as D (5 bases). The V end was cut by 9 bases, the J end by 2 bases, with 8 bases between. Germline V gene data show CDR1 as SGHNT and CDR2 as YYREEE (reference sequence). This CDR3 has 11 residues. As DNA, the CDR3 is TGTGCCACGGGGGGGAACTATGGCTACACCTTC. Protein: CATGGNYGYTF.

This clone was detected only a few times. The gene calls are TRBV7-9 and TRBJ2-7; D ambiguous. The CDR3 is 15 amino acids. The V gene lost 5 bases and the J gene lost 4 bases, with 18 bases spanning the gap. Per germline, CDR1 SEHNR and CDR2 FQNEAQ (reference sequence). Written as DNA, the CDR3 is TGTGCCAGCAGCCCCCCGCTCAAGACTGAATACGAGCAGTACTTC. Residues: CASSPPLKTEYEQYF.